These 16 T cell receptor beta chains came from one sample sequenced in a study of early stage breast cancer tumors. The protocol was immunoSEQ multiplex PCR, while the TCRdb copy is restricted to in-frame clones and leaves out a portion. This sample carries some 41,000 clones, 70% to 80% of them seen once, and the ten largest clones take about 7.2%. The sample was blood. Source of these receptors: a person aged 45 to 59 with breast cancer.

V is TRBV2 and J is TRBJ1-5; 11 bases are a match to TRBD1. The CDR3 has 15 amino acids. CDR1 is SNHLY and CDR2 is FYNNEI in the germline V gene. V dropped 4 bases and J dropped 9; count of bases not matched to a gene: 8. CDR3 nucleotide sequence: TGTGCCAGCAGTGGAGGGACAGGGGGTCACTGGCCCCAGCATTTT. Encoded protein: CASSGGTGGHWPQHF.

The V call is TRBV4-1, the J call TRBJ1-1; 7 bases are shared with TRBD1. Germline V gives CDR1 MGHRA, CDR2 YSYEKL. J gave up 2 bases and V 8 bases, and 2 bases lay outside the gene matches. This CDR3 contains 12 residues. The DNA of the CDR3 is TGCGCCAGCCAGGGGGAAAACACTGAAGCTTTCTTT. This gives the protein CASQGENTEAFF.

V usage is TRBV7-6 and J usage is TRBJ1-1; TRBD1 matches 12 bases. With V trimmed by 3 bases and J by 6 bases, 5 bases remained unmatched. The CDR3 covers 15 residues. Germline CDR1 and CDR2: SGHVS and FNYEAQ. CDR3 amino acids: CASSFGTGGKPEAFF. The CDR3 DNA follows: TGTGCCAGCAGCTTCGGGACAGGGGGCAAGCCTGAAGCTTTCTTT. The full variable domain, in which reference TRBV7-6 and TRBJ1-1 provide the parts outside the CDR3, is GAGVSQSPRYKVTKRGQDVALRCDPISGHVSLYWYRQALGQGPEFLTYFNYEAQQDKSGLPNDRFSAERPEGSISTLTIQRTEQRDSAMYRCASSFGTGGKPEAFFGQGTRLTVV.

The count of this clone is one. V is TRBV29-1 and J is TRBJ2-7; 14 bases map to TRBD2. The CDR3 is made up of 14 amino acids. J lost 6 bases, V lost 3 bases, and 4 bases had no gene match. Germline V gene lookup returns CDR1 SQVTM and CDR2 ANQGSEA. The CDR3 protein is CSVDYGLAGGEQYF. CDR3 coding DNA: TGCAGCGTTGACTATGGACTAGCGGGAGGCGAGCAGTACTTC.

The chain joins TRBV6-5 to TRBJ2-7; tentatively, D is TRBD1 (6 bases). Trimming cost V 4 bases and J 3 bases, with 13 bases left between them. Per the germline V gene, CDR1 is MNHEY and CDR2 is SVGAGI. The CDR3 is 14 residues long. The CDR3 loop reads CASSSRGGDYEQYV. The CDR3 DNA follows: TGTGCCAGCAGTTCACGAGGGGGTGACTACGAGCAGTACGTC.

The V gene is TRBV7-8, the J gene TRBJ1-5; weak D call: TRBD1 (6 bases). In germline, CDR1 is SGHVS, CDR2 FQNEAQ. This CDR3 has 15 amino acids. Deletions cut 4 bases from V and 1 base from J, with 11 bases between. CDR3 sequence (DNA): TGTGCCAGCAGCTCGAGGACAGCCAGCAATCAGCCCCAGCATTTT. Protein sequence: CASSSRTASNQPQHF.

This clone was detected once. V is TRBV9 and J is TRBJ1-3; perhaps TRBD1 as D (6 bases). The V end was cut by 0 bases, the J end by 4 bases, with 11 bases between. The CDR3 sequence is 15 residues long. Germline-derived CDR1 and CDR2 are SGDLS and YYNGEE. The CDR3 nucleotides are TGTGCCAGCAGCGTAGATGACGGACAGGGAAACACCATATATTTT. It encodes CASSVDDGQGNTIYF.

The rearrangement links TRBV6-7 to TRBJ2-3; D is unclear. TRBV6-7 is classed as an ORF, of uncertain function. Trimming stripped 7 bases from V and 6 bases from J, with 11 bases between. The CDR3 contains 12 residues. CDR3 sequence reads: CASTKLPDTQYF. CDR3 bases: TGTGCCAGCACCAAACTCCCCGATACGCAGTATTTT.

The chain uses TRBV9 and TRBJ1-5; D is possibly TRBD1 (6 bases). The CDR3 totals 14 residues. In germline, CDR1 is SGDLS, CDR2 YYNGEE. Trimming pared 5 bases from V and 3 bases from J, leaving 12 bases between. The CDR3 nucleotides are TGTGCCAGCAGTGACAGGACTGCCAATCAGCCCCAGCATTTT. Protein sequence: CASSDRTANQPQHF.

The V and J genes are TRBV14 and TRBJ2-1; a weak D match, TRBD2 (5 bases). The germline V and J ends were trimmed by 1 base and 8 bases, with 12 bases remaining between them. Germline CDR1 SGHDN, CDR2 FVKESK. The CDR3 is 14 residues long. The CDR3 DNA reads as TGTGCCAGCAGCCAAGGGAGAGGGTTGGATGAGCAGTTCTTC. Protein product: CASSQGRGLDEQFF. Looking up the rest from reference TRBV14 and TRBJ2-1 gives the full variable domain: EAGVTQFPSHSVIEKGQTVTLRCDPISGHDNLYWYRRVMGKEIKFLLHFVKESKQDESGMPNNRFLAERTGGTYSTLKVQPAELEDSGVYFCASSQGRGLDEQFFGPGTRLTVL.

The chain carries TRBV18 and TRBJ2-3, with D perhaps TRBD1 (5 bases). Trimming shortened V by 3 bases and J by 0 bases, and 7 bases separated the two germline ends. The CDR3 is 14 residues long. Germline assignment: CDR1 KGHSH and CDR2 LQKENI. This chain's CDR3 is CASSPTGSTDTQYF. The CDR3 DNA is TGTGCCAGCTCACCCACAGGAAGCACAGATACGCAGTATTTT.

The chain uses TRBV9 and TRBJ2-1, with 10 bases that match TRBD1. This CDR3 contains 15 residues. CDR1 is SGDLS, CDR2 YYNGEE, per germline. The junction had 8 bases not matched to a gene; V was cut back by 4 bases and J by 7 bases. CDR3 region: CASSRLTGGLNEQFF. The CDR3 DNA reads TGTGCCAGCAGCAGACTGACAGGGGGCCTAAATGAGCAGTTCTTC.

Only a few counts were recorded for this clone. This chain links TRBV6-5 with TRBJ2-3, with a tentative D call TRBD2 (5 bases). The CDR3 spans 14 residues. The germline gives CDR1 MNHEY, CDR2 SVGAGI. The V gene lost 6 bases and the J gene lost 0 bases, with 10 bases spanning the gap. This CDR3 reads CASSPGISTDTQYF. CDR3 sequence (DNA): TGTGCCAGCAGCCCGGGAATTAGCACAGATACGCAGTATTTT.

J is TRBJ2-5 and V is TRBV2; 7 bases line up with TRBD2. The CDR3 length is 18 residues. The germline V gene has CDR1 SNHLY and CDR2 FYNNEI. After removal of 8 bases from V and 1 base from J, the junction contained 19 bases not matched to a gene. The DNA for the CDR3 is TGTGCCAGCGGCAAACGAGCGGGGAGCATCGGAGGCCAAGAGACCCAGTACTTC. Its protein product is CASGKRAGSIGGQETQYF.

V and J are TRBV5-1 and TRBJ2-5, with 14 bases identical to TRBD2. Losses at the gene ends were 0 bases for V and 7 bases for J; bases not matched to a gene: 5. The CDR3 length is 16 residues. Looked up from germline, CDR1 is SGHRS and CDR2 is YFSETQ. CDR3 DNA sequence: TGCGCCAGCAGCTTGGCGGGACTAGCGGGGGCAGGGACCCAGTACTTC. It translates to CASSLAGLAGAGTQYF.

This clone has only a few counts. This chain connects TRBV7-2 to TRBJ1-4; tentative D call: TRBD1 (6 bases). Trimming cost V 4 bases and J 2 bases, with 8 bases left between them. CDR1 and CDR2 from the germline V gene are SGHTA and FQGNSA. The CDR3 covers 14 residues. The CDR3 DNA follows: TGTGCCAGCAGCTCCAGGGGCACTAATGAAAAACTGTTTTTT. This encodes CASSSRGTNEKLFF.